The rows below give T cell receptor beta chains drawn from one sample of a study of T-cell memory formation after mild COVID-19. TCRdb itself ran the 5' RACE reads through MiXCR, one entry per CDR3 protein. The sample records roughly 130,000 distinct CDR3 sequences, 16% being singletons. Sequenced: PBMCs or a T cell subset sorted from them (not recorded which). These receptors came from an adult woman who had mild COVID-19 (a few samples of this study predate the infection). Cell type and time point are not known. Each CDR3 is given with its conserved first and last residue. Fields, in order: CDR3 protein, CDR3 DNA, J gene, clone size, V gene, D gene. The D gene is left open where the match is weak. Expanded clones get a size class; other rows say once, few or many, or leave the size out.

cdr3_aa: CATSDSGANVLTF
cdr3_nt: TGTGCCACCAGTGACTCTGGGGCCAACGTCCTGACTTTC
j_call: TRBJ2-6
clone_size: .
v_call: TRBV24-1
d_call: .

cdr3_aa: CSVSGTSGASYNEQFF
cdr3_nt: TGCAGCGTTTCGGGGACTAGCGGGGCCTCCTACAATGAGCAGTTCTTC
j_call: TRBJ2-1
clone_size: few
v_call: TRBV29-1
d_call: TRBD2

cdr3_aa: CASSPRVSGAYNEQFF
cdr3_nt: TGCGCCAGCAGCCCACGGGTTAGCGGGGCCTACAATGAGCAGTTCTTC
j_call: TRBJ2-1
clone_size: .
v_call: TRBV5-1
d_call: TRBD2

cdr3_aa: CASSLGARYQETQYF
cdr3_nt: TGCGCCAGCAGCTTGGGAGCCCGGTACCAAGAGACCCAGTACTTC
j_call: TRBJ2-5
clone_size: once
v_call: TRBV5-1
d_call: .

cdr3_aa: CASSYRGGADTQYF
cdr3_nt: TGTGCCAGCAGTTACCGGGGGGGCGCAGATACGCAGTATTTT
j_call: TRBJ2-3
clone_size: .
v_call: TRBV6-5
d_call: TRBD2

cdr3_aa: CASSSGTLGRRRSSYNEQFF
cdr3_nt: TGTGCCAGCAGCTCCGGAACCCTGGGACGTCGAAGGAGCTCCTACAATGAGCAGTTCTTC
j_call: TRBJ2-1
clone_size: once
v_call: TRBV7-9
d_call: .

cdr3_aa: CASSQGSGTEAFF
cdr3_nt: TGTGCCAGCAGCCAGGGTTCAGGGACTGAAGCTTTCTTT
j_call: TRBJ1-1
clone_size: .
v_call: TRBV14
d_call: .

cdr3_aa: CASSLHSLIGGNTEAFF
cdr3_nt: TGTGCCAGCAGCTTACACAGTTTGATTGGGGGGAACACTGAAGCTTTCTTT
j_call: TRBJ1-1
clone_size: few
v_call: TRBV7-8
d_call: .

cdr3_aa: CASSLGASGINEQFF
cdr3_nt: TGCGCCAGCAGCTTGGGGGCTAGCGGGATCAATGAGCAGTTCTTC
j_call: TRBJ2-1
clone_size: .
v_call: TRBV5-1
d_call: TRBD2

cdr3_aa: CSARSGSTEAFF
cdr3_nt: TGCAGTGCCAGGTCGGGGAGCACTGAAGCTTTCTTT
j_call: TRBJ1-1
clone_size: .
v_call: TRBV20-1
d_call: .

cdr3_aa: CASSKGVLAVQFF
cdr3_nt: TGTGCCAGCAGCAAAGGGGTCCTAGCGGTGCAGTTCTTC
j_call: TRBJ2-1
clone_size: .
v_call: TRBV7-2
d_call: TRBD2

cdr3_aa: CSAHSRERVGDTQYF
cdr3_nt: TGCAGTGCCCACTCGCGGGAGCGGGTAGGAGATACGCAGTATTTT
j_call: TRBJ2-3
clone_size: .
v_call: TRBV20-1
d_call: TRBD2

cdr3_aa: CASSSSGRYEQYF
cdr3_nt: TGTGCCAGCAGCTCTAGCGGGCGCTACGAGCAGTACTTC
j_call: TRBJ2-7
clone_size: few
v_call: TRBV7-2
d_call: TRBD2

cdr3_aa: CASTLAGGWNEQFF
cdr3_nt: TGTGCCAGCACCTTAGCGGGGGGCTGGAATGAGCAGTTCTTC
j_call: TRBJ2-1
clone_size: few
v_call: TRBV2
d_call: TRBD2

cdr3_aa: CASSFMEAGELFF
cdr3_nt: TGTGCCAGCAGCTTCATGGAGGCCGGGGAGCTGTTTTTT
j_call: TRBJ2-2
clone_size: .
v_call: TRBV7-2
d_call: .

cdr3_aa: CASSVLAGAQGGELFF
cdr3_nt: TGCGCCAGCAGCGTCCTAGCGGGGGCCCAAGGCGGGGAGCTGTTTTTT
j_call: TRBJ2-2
clone_size: few
v_call: TRBV10-2
d_call: TRBD2

cdr3_aa: CASSYSRDYNEQFF
cdr3_nt: TGTGCCAGCAGTTACTCTAGGGACTACAATGAGCAGTTCTTC
j_call: TRBJ2-1
clone_size: .
v_call: TRBV6-2/TRBV6-3
d_call: .

cdr3_aa: CSVFGLTGANVLTF
cdr3_nt: TGCAGCGTTTTTGGGTTAACTGGGGCCAACGTCCTGACTTTC
j_call: TRBJ2-6
clone_size: few
v_call: TRBV29-1
d_call: .

cdr3_aa: CASSFRTSTDTQYF
cdr3_nt: TGCGCCAGCAGCTTCAGGACCAGCACAGATACGCAGTATTTT
j_call: TRBJ2-3
clone_size: .
v_call: TRBV5-1
d_call: .

cdr3_aa: CASSQWSNTEAFF
cdr3_nt: TGCGCCAGCAGCCAATGGTCAAACACTGAAGCTTTCTTT
j_call: TRBJ1-1
clone_size: few
v_call: TRBV4-1
d_call: .

cdr3_aa: CASSSQAGVSYNEQFF
cdr3_nt: TGTGCCAGCAGCTCCCAAGCGGGAGTTTCCTACAATGAGCAGTTCTTC
j_call: TRBJ2-1
clone_size: many
v_call: TRBV7-2
d_call: TRBD2

cdr3_aa: CASASGIAYEQYF
cdr3_nt: TGTGCCAGCGCCTCCGGGATTGCGTACGAGCAGTACTTC
j_call: TRBJ2-7
clone_size: .
v_call: TRBV12-3/TRBV12-4
d_call: .

cdr3_aa: CAISSTGTADTQYF
cdr3_nt: TGTGCCATCAGTTCGACAGGGACGGCAGATACGCAGTATTTT
j_call: TRBJ2-3
clone_size: few
v_call: TRBV10-3
d_call: TRBD1

cdr3_aa: CSVKPGTGVDEQFF
cdr3_nt: TGCAGCGTTAAACCGGGGACAGGGGTCGATGAGCAGTTCTTC
j_call: TRBJ2-1
clone_size: .
v_call: TRBV29-1
d_call: TRBD1

cdr3_aa: CASSHSLLAGRTDTQYF
cdr3_nt: TGTGCCAGCAGCCATAGCCTCCTAGCGGGGCGCACAGATACGCAGTATTTT
j_call: TRBJ2-3
clone_size: .
v_call: TRBV11-2
d_call: TRBD2

cdr3_aa: CASRFGTGKMMQYF
cdr3_nt: TGTGCCAGCAGATTCGGGACAGGGAAAATGATGCAGTACTTC
j_call: TRBJ2-7
clone_size: few
v_call: TRBV6-2/TRBV6-3
d_call: TRBD1

cdr3_aa: CASGLRQGNSPLHF
cdr3_nt: TGTGCCAGCGGACTTAGGCAGGGGAATTCACCCCTCCACTTT
j_call: TRBJ1-6
clone_size: .
v_call: TRBV2
d_call: .

cdr3_aa: CASSLGSRDSKAFF
cdr3_nt: TGTGCCAGCAGCTTAGGATCGCGGGACAGCAAGGCTTTCTTT
j_call: TRBJ1-1
clone_size: .
v_call: TRBV7-8
d_call: TRBD1

cdr3_aa: CASSFPGGLGSDYEQYF
cdr3_nt: TGCGCCAGCAGCTTTCCCGGAGGGCTTGGAAGTGACTACGAGCAGTACTTC
j_call: TRBJ2-7
clone_size: few
v_call: TRBV5-1
d_call: .

cdr3_aa: CASSFLDDSYEQYF
cdr3_nt: TGTGCCAGCAGCTTTTTGGACGACTCCTACGAGCAGTACTTC
j_call: TRBJ2-7
clone_size: few
v_call: TRBV7-9
d_call: .

cdr3_aa: CSASPGTSAYEQYF
cdr3_nt: TGCAGTGCTAGCCCCGGGACTAGCGCGTACGAGCAGTACTTC
j_call: TRBJ2-7
clone_size: many
v_call: TRBV20-1
d_call: TRBD2

cdr3_aa: CASSFLALVTGELFF
cdr3_nt: TGTGCCAGCAGCTTCTTGGCGTTAGTTACCGGGGAGCTGTTTTTT
j_call: TRBJ2-2
clone_size: .
v_call: TRBV7-9
d_call: .

cdr3_aa: CASSSRTSGRNEQFF
cdr3_nt: TGTGCCAGCAGTTCCCGGACTAGCGGGAGGAATGAGCAGTTCTTC
j_call: TRBJ2-1
clone_size: many
v_call: TRBV12-3/TRBV12-4
d_call: TRBD2

cdr3_aa: CASSLLTGSSYNEQFF
cdr3_nt: TGTGCCAGCAGCTTGCTGACAGGGAGCTCCTACAATGAGCAGTTCTTC
j_call: TRBJ2-1
clone_size: few
v_call: TRBV7-6
d_call: TRBD1

cdr3_aa: CSARDLRGTEAFF
cdr3_nt: TGCAGTGCTAGAGATCTTAGAGGGACAGAAGCTTTCTTT
j_call: TRBJ1-1
clone_size: .
v_call: TRBV20-1
d_call: .

cdr3_aa: CASSFRPPVDRSSEQFF
cdr3_nt: TGTGCCAGCAGTTTTCGTCCCCCCGTCGACAGGTCGAGTGAGCAGTTCTTC
j_call: TRBJ2-1
clone_size: few
v_call: TRBV12-3/TRBV12-4
d_call: .

cdr3_aa: CASSPTLTGGSEKLFF
cdr3_nt: TGTGCCAGCTCACCAACTCTTACAGGGGGCAGCGAAAAACTGTTTTTT
j_call: TRBJ1-4
clone_size: few
v_call: TRBV18
d_call: TRBD1

cdr3_aa: CASAKTGQPGERALHF
cdr3_nt: TGCGCCAGCGCAAAAACGGGCCAGCCGGGGGAGAGGGCCCTCCACTTT
j_call: TRBJ1-6
clone_size: .
v_call: TRBV5-1
d_call: .

cdr3_aa: CASSLRGGRGVRGNIQYF
cdr3_nt: TGTGCCAGCAGTTTACGCGGCGGGAGGGGGGTTCGGGGAAACATTCAGTACTTC
j_call: TRBJ2-4
clone_size: few
v_call: TRBV28
d_call: TRBD2

cdr3_aa: CASSYGASVLSGANVLTF
cdr3_nt: TGTGCCAGCAGTTACGGGGCATCGGTTCTCTCTGGGGCCAACGTCCTGACTTTC
j_call: TRBJ2-6
clone_size: .
v_call: TRBV6-2/TRBV6-3
d_call: .

cdr3_aa: CASSLDGYEQYF
cdr3_nt: TGTGCCAGCAGCCTCGACGGCTACGAGCAGTACTTC
j_call: TRBJ2-7
clone_size: many
v_call: TRBV5-1
d_call: .

cdr3_aa: CASSLVGSRAYEQYF
cdr3_nt: TGCGCCAGCAGCTTGGTAGGCAGCAGAGCCTACGAGCAGTACTTC
j_call: TRBJ2-7
clone_size: .
v_call: TRBV5-1
d_call: .

cdr3_aa: CATSDRGTRFEETQYF
cdr3_nt: TGTGCCACCAGTGACCGGGGGACCCGATTCGAAGAGACCCAGTACTTC
j_call: TRBJ2-5
clone_size: few
v_call: TRBV24-1
d_call: .

cdr3_aa: CASSPQVYNEQFF
cdr3_nt: TGTGCCAGCAGCCCACAGGTTTACAATGAGCAGTTCTTC
j_call: TRBJ2-1
clone_size: many
v_call: TRBV9
d_call: .

cdr3_aa: CSGLAQEETQYF
cdr3_nt: TGCAGTGGTCTCGCTCAAGAAGAGACCCAGTACTTC
j_call: TRBJ2-5
clone_size: few
v_call: TRBV29-1
d_call: .

cdr3_aa: CASSYIGGAGGDIQYF
cdr3_nt: TGTGCCAGCAGTTACATCGGCGGGGCGGGGGGTGACATTCAGTACTTC
j_call: TRBJ2-4
clone_size: few
v_call: TRBV6-5
d_call: TRBD2

cdr3_aa: CASSEGLATEQYF
cdr3_nt: TGCGCCAGCAGCGAGGGACTAGCCACCGAGCAGTACTTC
j_call: TRBJ2-7
clone_size: few
v_call: TRBV5-1
d_call: TRBD2

cdr3_aa: CASSLEYSLLYEQYF
cdr3_nt: TGTGCCAGCAGCTTAGAGTACAGCCTATTATACGAGCAGTACTTC
j_call: TRBJ2-7
clone_size: .
v_call: TRBV7-8
d_call: .

cdr3_aa: CASSLAPLVDEQFF
cdr3_nt: TGTGCCAGCAGTTTAGCCCCACTAGTCGATGAGCAGTTCTTC
j_call: TRBJ2-1
clone_size: once
v_call: TRBV12-3/TRBV12-4
d_call: .

cdr3_aa: CASSLFRVLAVYNEQFF
cdr3_nt: TGTGCCAGCAGCTTATTCAGAGTCCTAGCGGTATACAATGAGCAGTTCTTC
j_call: TRBJ2-1
clone_size: .
v_call: TRBV7-9
d_call: TRBD2

cdr3_aa: CASSDKEGNEQFF
cdr3_nt: TGTGCCAGCAGTGACAAAGAAGGCAATGAGCAGTTCTTC
j_call: TRBJ2-1
clone_size: few
v_call: TRBV6-4
d_call: .

cdr3_aa: CSARSAATVNYGYTF
cdr3_nt: TGCAGTGCTAGATCGGCCGCGACAGTAAACTATGGCTACACCTTC
j_call: TRBJ1-2
clone_size: few
v_call: TRBV20-1
d_call: .

cdr3_aa: CSARRAGGNSEAFF
cdr3_nt: TGCAGTGCTAGGAGGGCAGGGGGGAATAGTGAAGCTTTCTTT
j_call: TRBJ1-1
clone_size: .
v_call: TRBV20-1
d_call: TRBD1

cdr3_aa: CASTEQGYNEQFF
cdr3_nt: TGTGCCAGCACCGAACAGGGGTACAATGAGCAGTTCTTC
j_call: TRBJ2-1
clone_size: few
v_call: TRBV2
d_call: TRBD1

cdr3_aa: CASSFFVGNTEAFF
cdr3_nt: TGTGCCAGCAGCTTTTTCGTAGGGAACACTGAAGCTTTCTTT
j_call: TRBJ1-1
clone_size: .
v_call: TRBV7-2
d_call: .

cdr3_aa: CASSRRFGFMGDNEQFF
cdr3_nt: TGTGCCAGCAGCCGTCGATTTGGGTTCATGGGCGACAATGAGCAGTTCTTC
j_call: TRBJ2-1
clone_size: few
v_call: TRBV7-2
d_call: .

cdr3_aa: CASSQPGGQTDTQYF
cdr3_nt: TGTGCCAGCAGCCAACCCGGGGGACAGACAGATACGCAGTATTTT
j_call: TRBJ2-3
clone_size: few
v_call: TRBV7-2
d_call: .

cdr3_aa: CASSWAGGSYNEQFF
cdr3_nt: TGTGCCAGCAGTTGGGCAGGGGGGTCCTACAATGAGCAGTTCTTC
j_call: TRBJ2-1
clone_size: many
v_call: TRBV6-2/TRBV6-3
d_call: .

cdr3_aa: CASSLGEGLNTGELFF
cdr3_nt: TGTGCCAGCAGCCTAGGAGAGGGATTAAACACCGGGGAGCTGTTTTTT
j_call: TRBJ2-2
clone_size: .
v_call: TRBV7-9
d_call: .